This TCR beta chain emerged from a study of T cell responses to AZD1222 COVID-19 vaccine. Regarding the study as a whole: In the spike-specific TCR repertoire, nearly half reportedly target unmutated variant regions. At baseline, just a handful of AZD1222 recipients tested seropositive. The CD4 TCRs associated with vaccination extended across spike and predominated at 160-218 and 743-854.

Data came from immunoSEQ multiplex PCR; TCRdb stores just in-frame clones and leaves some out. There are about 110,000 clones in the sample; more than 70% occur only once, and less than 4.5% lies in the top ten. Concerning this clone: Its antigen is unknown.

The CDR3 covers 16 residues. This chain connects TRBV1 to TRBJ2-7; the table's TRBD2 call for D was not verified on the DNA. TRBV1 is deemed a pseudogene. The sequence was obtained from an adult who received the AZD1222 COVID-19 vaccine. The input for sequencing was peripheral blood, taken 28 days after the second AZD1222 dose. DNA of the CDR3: TGCACCAGCAGCCCATCCCCGACTAGCGGGAGGGCCCCGCAGTACTTC. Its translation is CTSSPSPTSGRAPQYF.